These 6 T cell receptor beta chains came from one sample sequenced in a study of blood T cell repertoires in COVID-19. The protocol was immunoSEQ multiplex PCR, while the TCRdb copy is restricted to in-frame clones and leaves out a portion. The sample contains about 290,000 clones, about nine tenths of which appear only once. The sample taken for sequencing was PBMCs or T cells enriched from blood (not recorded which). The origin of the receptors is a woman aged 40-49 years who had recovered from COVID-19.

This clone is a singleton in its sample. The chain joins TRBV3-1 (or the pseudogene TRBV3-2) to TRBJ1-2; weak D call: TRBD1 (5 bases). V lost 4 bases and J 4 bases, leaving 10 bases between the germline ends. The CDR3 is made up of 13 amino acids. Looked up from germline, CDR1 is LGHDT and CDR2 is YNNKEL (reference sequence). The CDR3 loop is CASSPGGSYGYTF. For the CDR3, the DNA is TGTGCCAGCAGCCCCGGGGGAAGCTATGGCTACACCTTC.

CDR3 DNA sequence: TGTGCCAGCTCACCAGCAGGGAACAGGAACACTGAAGCTTTCTTT. It specifies CASSPAGNRNTEAFF. V gene TRBV18 combines with J gene TRBJ1-1; D is possibly TRBD1 (5 bases). The CDR3 is 15 amino acids. V was pared by 2 bases and J by 1 base, with 11 bases between. Germline values: CDR1 KGHSH, CDR2 LQKENI.

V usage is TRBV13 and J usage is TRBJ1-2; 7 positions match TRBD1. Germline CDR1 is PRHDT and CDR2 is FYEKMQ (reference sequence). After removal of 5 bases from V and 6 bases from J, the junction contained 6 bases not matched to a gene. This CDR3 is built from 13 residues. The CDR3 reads CASSEGQKHGYTF. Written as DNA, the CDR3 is TGTGCCAGCAGCGAGGGACAGAAGCATGGCTACACCTTC.

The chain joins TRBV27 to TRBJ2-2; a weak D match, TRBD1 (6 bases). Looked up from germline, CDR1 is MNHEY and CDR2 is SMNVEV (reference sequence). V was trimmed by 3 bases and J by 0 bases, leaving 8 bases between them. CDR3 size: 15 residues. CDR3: CASSLSGANTGELFF. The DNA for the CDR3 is TGTGCCAGCAGTTTGTCAGGGGCGAACACCGGGGAGCTGTTTTTT.

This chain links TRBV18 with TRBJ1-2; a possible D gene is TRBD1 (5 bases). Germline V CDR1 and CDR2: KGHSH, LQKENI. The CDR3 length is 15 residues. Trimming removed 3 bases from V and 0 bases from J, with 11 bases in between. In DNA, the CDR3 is TGTGCCAGCTCACCGGGGGGTCCGACTAACTATGGCTACACCTTC. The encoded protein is CASSPGGPTNYGYTF.

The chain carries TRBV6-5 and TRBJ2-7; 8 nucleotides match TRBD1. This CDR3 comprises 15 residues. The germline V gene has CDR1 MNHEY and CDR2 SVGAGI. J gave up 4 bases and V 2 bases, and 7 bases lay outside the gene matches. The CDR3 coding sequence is TGTGCCAGCAGTTACAATCCGGGACAGGCTTACGAGCAGTACTTC. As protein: CASSYNPGQAYEQYF.